Sequencing of this TCR beta chain was carried out in a study of T cells in Graves' hyperthyroidism and ophthalmopathy. Amplified TCR beta CDR3 regions came from RNA transcripts. Using the HTBI primer set, a first-round RT-PCR was run on the TCR CDR3. Each CDR3 protein is one row after TCRdb ran MiXCR on the multiplex PCR reads. The top ten clones hold 10% to 12% of a sample with roughly 520,000 distinct CDR3 sequences, around a quarter of them seen once. The CDR3 extends over 17 amino acids. J was trimmed by 4 bases and V by 5 bases; bases with no gene match: 8. Germline V gene lookup returns CDR1 SEHNR and CDR2 FQNEAQ (reference sequence). At least ten counts were recorded for this clonotype.

This chain joins TRBV7-9 and TRBJ2-2; 12 bases agree with TRBD2. The sequence was obtained from a woman between 25 and 40 years old with Graves' ophthalmopathy. Sequenced input: blood. DNA for the CDR3: TGTGCCAGCAGCGCACGGACTAGCGGGGATCGCACCGGGGAGCTGTTTTTT. Encoded protein: CASSARTSGDRTGELFF.